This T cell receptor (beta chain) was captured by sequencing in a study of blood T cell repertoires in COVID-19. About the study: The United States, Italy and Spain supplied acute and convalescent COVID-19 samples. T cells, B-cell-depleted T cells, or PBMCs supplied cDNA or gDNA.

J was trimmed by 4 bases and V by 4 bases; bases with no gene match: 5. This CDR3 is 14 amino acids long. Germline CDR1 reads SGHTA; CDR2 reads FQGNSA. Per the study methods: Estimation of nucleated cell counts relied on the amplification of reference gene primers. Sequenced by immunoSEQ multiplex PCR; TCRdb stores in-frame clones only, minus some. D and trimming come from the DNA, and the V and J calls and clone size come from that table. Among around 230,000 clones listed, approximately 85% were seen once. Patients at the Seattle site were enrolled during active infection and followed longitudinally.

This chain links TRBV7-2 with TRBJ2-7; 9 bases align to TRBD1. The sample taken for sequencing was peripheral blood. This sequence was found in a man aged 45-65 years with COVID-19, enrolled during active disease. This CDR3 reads CASSWGQGLYEQYF. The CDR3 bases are TGTGCCAGCAGCTGGGGACAGGGTTTATACGAGCAGTACTTC.